This T cell receptor (beta chain) was recovered during a study of T-cell reconstitution after alpha-beta-depleted transplantation in children. Whole-study results and caveats: Recipient T cells and thymic progenitors that survived gave rise to the high TCRbeta diversity observed at day 60 in some patients. Newly produced T cells mostly accounted for T-cell counts and diversity one year post-transplant. Approximately two months post-transplant, alpha-beta T cells reportedly originated from several hundred expanded graft clones.

Germline V gene sequence: CDR1 SGHTA, CDR2 FQGTGA. With 1 base clipped from V and 5 bases from J, the junction kept 5 bases outside the gene matches. The CDR3 is made up of 16 amino acids. For TCRbeta, the library was prepared with unique molecular identifiers. TCRdb fed the PCR reads into MiXCR, producing one record per CDR3 protein. The sample includes hundreds of thousands of distinct CDR3 sequences, 6.5% to 10% of them seen just once. In its sample, this clonotype was seen many times. Its antigen is not known. The chain uses TRBV7-3 and TRBJ2-1; TRBD2 agrees at 10 bases. This clonotype was sampled from a male patient aged 10 to 17 who had a stem cell transplant for acute lymphoblastic leukemia, so the T cells may come from the graft donor. The specimen was PBMCs, mostly from graft donor cells, collected 180 days after TCRalphabeta/CD19-depleted stem cell transplant. The CDR3 reads CASSLMKLAGNNEQFF. The DNA of the CDR3 is TGTGCCAGCAGCTTAATGAAACTAGCGGGAAACAATGAGCAGTTCTTC.